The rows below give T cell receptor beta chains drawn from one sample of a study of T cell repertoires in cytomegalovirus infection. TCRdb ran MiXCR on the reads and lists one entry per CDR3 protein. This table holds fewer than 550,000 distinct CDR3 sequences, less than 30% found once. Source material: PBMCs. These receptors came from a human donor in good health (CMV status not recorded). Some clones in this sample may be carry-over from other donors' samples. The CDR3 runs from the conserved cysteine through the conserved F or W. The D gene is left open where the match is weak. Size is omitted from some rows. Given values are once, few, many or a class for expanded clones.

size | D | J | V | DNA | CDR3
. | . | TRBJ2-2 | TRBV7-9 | TGTGCCAGCAGCTTAGGCGTTTTGGCGGGAACCGGGGAGCTGTTTTTT | CASSLGVLAGTGELFF
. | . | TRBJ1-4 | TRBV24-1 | TGTGCCACCAGTGGGACGGGCCGGGACGAAAAACTGTTTTTT | CATSGTGRDEKLFF
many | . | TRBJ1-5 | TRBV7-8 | TGTGCCAGCAGCCCCGAGTCCCAACAGCCCCAGCATTTT | CASSPESQQPQHF
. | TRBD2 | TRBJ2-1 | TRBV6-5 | TGTGCCAGCGGATTAGCGGGAGCCTACAATGAGCAGTTCTTC | CASGLAGAYNEQFF
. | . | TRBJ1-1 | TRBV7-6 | TGTGCCAGCAGCTCGCGAATCAACACTGAAGCTTTCTTT | CASSSRINTEAFF
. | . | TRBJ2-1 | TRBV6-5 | TGTGCCAGCGGGGCAGGCCGCTACAATGAGCAGTTCTTC | CASGAGRYNEQFF
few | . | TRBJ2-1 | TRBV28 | TGTGCCAGCCGTACCCCCCTCAGGAGCAATGAGCAGTTCTTC | CASRTPLRSNEQFF
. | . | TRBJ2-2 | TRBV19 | TGTGCCAGTAGTATAGGGGGGGGCAACACCGGGGAGCTGTTTTTT | CASSIGGGNTGELFF
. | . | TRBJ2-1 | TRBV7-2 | TGTGCCAGCAGCTTCGAGGGGGGGAGAACCTACAATGAGCAGTTCTTC | CASSFEGGRTYNEQFF
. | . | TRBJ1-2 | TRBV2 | TGTGCCAGCACTACCTTATGGGGGCCCCACACCTTC | CASTTLWGPHTF
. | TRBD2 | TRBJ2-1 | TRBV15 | TGTGCCACCAGCAGAGCCTATCGTACTAGCGTAGGATCGACCAATGAGCAGTTCTTC | CATSRAYRTSVGSTNEQFF
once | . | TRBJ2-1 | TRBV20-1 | TGCAGTGCCGAATCTCCGGGACCCTACAATGAGCAGTTCTTC | CSAESPGPYNEQFF
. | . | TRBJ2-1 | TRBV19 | TGTGCCAGTAGTCGTAACAGGGACCCTACCAATGAGCAGTTCTTC | CASSRNRDPTNEQFF
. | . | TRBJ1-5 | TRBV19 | TGTGCCAGTAGTATGCCGGGCTATAGCAATCAGCCCCAGCATTTT | CASSMPGYSNQPQHF
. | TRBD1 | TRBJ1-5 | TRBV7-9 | TGTGCCAGCAGTCCAGGGACAGGGGACGTATGGGCCCAGCATTTT | CASSPGTGDVWAQHF
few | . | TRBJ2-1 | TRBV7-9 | TGTGCCAGCAGCAAAGGGGGGGGGCAGTTCTTC | CASSKGGGQFF
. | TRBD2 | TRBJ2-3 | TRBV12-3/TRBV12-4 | TGTGCCAGCAGTGCCGGGACTAGCGGGAATCCAGATACGCAGTATTTT | CASSAGTSGNPDTQYF
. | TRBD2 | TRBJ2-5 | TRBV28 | TGTGCCAGCAGTTTGTGGCTAGCGGGAGGATTACAAGAGACCCAGTACTTC | CASSLWLAGGLQETQYF
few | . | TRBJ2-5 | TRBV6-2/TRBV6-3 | TGTGCCAGCAGTAAGATAGCGGAGCAAGAGACCCAGTACTTC | CASSKIAEQETQYF
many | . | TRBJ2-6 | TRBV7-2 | TGTGCCAGCAGTTCAGGAAACAGGGCCAACGTCCTGACTTTC | CASSSGNRANVLTF
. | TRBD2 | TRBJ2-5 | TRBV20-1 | TGCAGTGCTAACCACCCTAGCGGGACTTTTTATGGCCAAGAGACCCAGTACTTC | CSANHPSGTFYGQETQYF
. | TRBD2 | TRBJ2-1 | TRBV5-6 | TGTGCCAGCAGCTCCCCGACTAGCGGGAGAACCTACAATGAGCAGTTCTTC | CASSSPTSGRTYNEQFF
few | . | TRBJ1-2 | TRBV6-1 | TGTGCCAGCAGTTCGTATTCCCAAAACTATGGCTACACCTTC | CASSSYSQNYGYTF
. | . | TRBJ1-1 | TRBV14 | TGTGCCAGCAGCCAAGGAGTGGGATTTAACACTGAAGCTTTCTTT | CASSQGVGFNTEAFF
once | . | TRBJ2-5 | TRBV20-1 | TGCAGTGCTAGAGTTGCTCCGGCGGCAGGGAAGGAGACCCAGTACTTC | CSARVAPAAGKETQYF
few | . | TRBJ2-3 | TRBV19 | TGTGCCAGTAGTACGGGCGGGACCGGGGATACGCAGTATTTT | CASSTGGTGDTQYF
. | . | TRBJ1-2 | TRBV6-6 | TGTGCCAGCAGTTATAGGGAGGCGGATGGCTACACCTTC | CASSYREADGYTF
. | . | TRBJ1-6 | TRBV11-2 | TGTGCCAGCAGCCCCCATGCGCCACCCCTCCACTTT | CASSPHAPPLHF
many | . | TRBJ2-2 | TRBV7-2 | TGTGCCAGCAGCTTATTCCCTAATTCCGGGGAGCTGTTTTTT | CASSLFPNSGELFF
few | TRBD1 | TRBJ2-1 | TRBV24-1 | TGTGCCACCAGTGATTCGACAGGGAGTAAGAATGAGCAGTTCTTC | CATSDSTGSKNEQFF
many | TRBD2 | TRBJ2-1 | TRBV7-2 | TGTGCCAGCTTAGGGAGACGGGAGGGAGGCAATGAGCAGTTCTTC | CASLGRREGGNEQFF
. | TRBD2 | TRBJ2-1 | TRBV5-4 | TGTGCCAGCAGCTTGGCCGGGGGAGGGAACAATGAGCAGTTCTTC | CASSLAGGGNNEQFF
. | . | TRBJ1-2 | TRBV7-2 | TGTGCCAGCAGCTTATATGGACCTGCGTTTGACTACACCTTC | CASSLYGPAFDYTF
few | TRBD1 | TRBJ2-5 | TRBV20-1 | TGCAGTGCTCCTATCAGGGGGTCCCAAGAGACCCAGTACTTC | CSAPIRGSQETQYF
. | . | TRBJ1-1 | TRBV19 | TGTGCCAGTAGTATATACGGAGGCAGGCCCTTAGGGGCTGAAGCTTTCTTT | CASSIYGGRPLGAEAFF
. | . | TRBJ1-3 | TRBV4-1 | TGCGCCAGCAGTCCCATCGGCGCCGGGACCCGGTCGACTTCTGGAAACACCATATATTTT | CASSPIGAGTRSTSGNTIYF
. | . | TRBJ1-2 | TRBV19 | TGTGCCAGCAGAGAGAGGGGAACGGGCTATGGCTACACCTTC | CASRERGTGYGYTF
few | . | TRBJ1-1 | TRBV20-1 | TGCAGTGCTAGAGATGGAGGGACTGAAGCTTTCTTT | CSARDGGTEAFF
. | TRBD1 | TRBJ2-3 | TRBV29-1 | TGCAGCGCGACAGGGGGATCGCAGTATTTT | CSATGGSQYF
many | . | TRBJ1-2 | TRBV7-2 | TGTGCCAGCAGTCCCACCGTCGGGTACTATGGCTACACCTTC | CASSPTVGYYGYTF
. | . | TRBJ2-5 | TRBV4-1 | TGCGCCAGCAGCCAGGTTGGGGGCGGGTGGGTCCGGGAGACCCAGTACTTC | CASSQVGGGWVRETQYF
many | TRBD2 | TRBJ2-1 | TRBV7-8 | TGTGCCAGCAGCCCGAGACTAGCGGAGTACAATGAGCAGTTCTTC | CASSPRLAEYNEQFF
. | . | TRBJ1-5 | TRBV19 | TGTGCCAGTAGTACCCTGAGGGGGAATAGCAATCAGCCCCAGCATTTT | CASSTLRGNSNQPQHF
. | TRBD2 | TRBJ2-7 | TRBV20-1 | TGCAGTGCTCGCCGACTAGCCTCCGAGCAGTACTTC | CSARRLASEQYF
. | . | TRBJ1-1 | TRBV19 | TGTGCCAGTAGTATCTACAGTGAAGCTTTCTTT | CASSIYSEAFF
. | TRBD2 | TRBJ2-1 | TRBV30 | TGTGCCTGGAGTAGGGGACTAGCGGGAGTTGGTGAGCAGTTCTTC | CAWSRGLAGVGEQFF
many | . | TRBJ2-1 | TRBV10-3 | TGTGCCATCAGTGGCTCCCAGTCCTACAATGAGCAGTTCTTC | CAISGSQSYNEQFF
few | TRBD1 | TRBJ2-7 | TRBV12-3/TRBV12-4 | TGTGCCAGCAGTCGGGGACAGGGAGAGCAGTACTTC | CASSRGQGEQYF
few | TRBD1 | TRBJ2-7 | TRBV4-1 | TGCGCCAGCAGCCAACTCGACAGGGGGTACGAGCAGTACTTC | CASSQLDRGYEQYF
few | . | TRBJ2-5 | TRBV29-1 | TGCAGCGTTCCGTATGGGGGGGAGACCCAGTACTTC | CSVPYGGETQYF
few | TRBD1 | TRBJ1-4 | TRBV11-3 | TGTGCCAGCAGCCTCTCTGACAGGGCGACTAATGAAAAACTGTTTTTT | CASSLSDRATNEKLFF
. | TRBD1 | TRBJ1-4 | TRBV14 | TGTGCCAGCAGCGCGAACAGGGGGGGATATGAAAAACTGTTTTTT | CASSANRGGYEKLFF
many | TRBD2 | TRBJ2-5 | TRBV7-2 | TGTGCCAGCAGCGGAACTAGCGCTCAAGAGACCCAGTACTTC | CASSGTSAQETQYF
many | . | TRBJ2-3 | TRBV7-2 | TGTGCCAGCAGTTTAACGGGATCTAGCACAGATACGCAGTATTTT | CASSLTGSSTDTQYF